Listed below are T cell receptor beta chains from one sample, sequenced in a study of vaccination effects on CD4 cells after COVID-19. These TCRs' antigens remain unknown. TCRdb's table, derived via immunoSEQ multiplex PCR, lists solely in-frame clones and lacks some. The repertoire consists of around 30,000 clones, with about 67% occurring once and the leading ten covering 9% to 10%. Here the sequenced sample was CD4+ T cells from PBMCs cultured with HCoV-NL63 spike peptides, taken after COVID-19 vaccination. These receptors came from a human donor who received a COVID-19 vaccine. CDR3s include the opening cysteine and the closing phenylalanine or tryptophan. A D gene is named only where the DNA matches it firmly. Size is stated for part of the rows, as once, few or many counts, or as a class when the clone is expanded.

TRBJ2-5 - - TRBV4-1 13 TGCGCCAGCAGCCAAGACAGGGGAGAGACCCAGTACTTC CASSQDRGETQYF
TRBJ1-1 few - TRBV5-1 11 TGCGCCAGCAGCTCCCAAACAGAAGCTTTCTTT CASSSQTEAFF
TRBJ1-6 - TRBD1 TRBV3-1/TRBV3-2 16 TGTGCCAGCAGCCAACAGACAGGGGCCAGAAATTCACCCCTCCACTTT CASSQQTGARNSPLHF
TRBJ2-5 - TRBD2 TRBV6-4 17 TGTGCCAGCAGATCCTCCTCCGGCGGGAGGGCCTTGGAGACCCAGTACTTC CASRSSSGGRALETQYF
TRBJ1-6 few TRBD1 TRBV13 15 TGTGCCAGCAGCTTGGGACAGGGAGGGGGTTCACCCCTCCACTTT CASSLGQGGGSPLHF
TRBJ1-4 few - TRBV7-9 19 TGTGCCAGCAGCGTAGGGATCGGGTTCGAGTATGGAACTAATGAAAAACTGTTTTTT CASSVGIGFEYGTNEKLFF
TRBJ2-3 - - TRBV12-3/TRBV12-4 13 TGTGCCAGCAGTTTGCGCAGAACAGATACGCAGTATTTT CASSLRRTDTQYF
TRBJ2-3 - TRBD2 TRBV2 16 TGTGCCAGCAGTCCATTTTTTAGCGGGAGGACAGATACGCAGTATTTT CASSPFFSGRTDTQYF
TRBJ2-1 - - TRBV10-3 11 TGTGCCATCAGTGATTACCCCATCCTTTTCTTC CAISDYPILFF
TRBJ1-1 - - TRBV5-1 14 TGCGCCAGCAGCTTGGTGGTAAGGAACACTGAAGCTTTCTTT CASSLVVRNTEAFF
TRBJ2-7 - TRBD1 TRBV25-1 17 TGTGCCAGCAGTGCGCCCTCCCGGACAGGGGATAACTACGAGCAGTACTTC CASSAPSRTGDNYEQYF
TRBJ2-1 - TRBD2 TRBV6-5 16 TGTGCCAGCAGTTACTCTAGCGGGAGTACGGTAGGTGAGCAGTTCTTC CASSYSSGSTVGEQFF
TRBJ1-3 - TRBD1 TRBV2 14 TGTGCCAGCAGGGGGACAGCCTCTGGAAACACCATATATTTT CASRGTASGNTIYF
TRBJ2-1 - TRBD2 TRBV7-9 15 TGTGCCAGCAGCTACGAGACCGGGACTAGTACCGAGCAGTTCTTC CASSYETGTSTEQFF
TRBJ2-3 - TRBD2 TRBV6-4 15 TGTGCCAGCAGTGAAAGCGGGGGGGCCACAGATACGCAGTATTTT CASSESGGATDTQYF
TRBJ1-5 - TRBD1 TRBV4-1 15 TGCGCCAGCAGCCAGGGACAGGGGCCAAATCAGCCCCAGCATTTT CASSQGQGPNQPQHF
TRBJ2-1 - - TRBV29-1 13 TGCAGCGTTGAGGAATACTCCCACAATGAGCAGTTCTTC CSVEEYSHNEQFF
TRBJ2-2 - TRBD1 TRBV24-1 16 TGTGCCACCAGTACTACCGGGACAGGGAACACCGGGGAGCTGTTTTTT CATSTTGTGNTGELFF
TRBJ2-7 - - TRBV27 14 TGTGCCAGCACCCCTCAGGGTGGCTCGTACGAGCAGTACTTC CASTPQGGSYEQYF
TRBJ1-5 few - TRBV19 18 TGTGCCAGTAGTGCCGGGAGGAGACTCGGGCCTAGCAATCAGCCCCAGCATTTT CASSAGRRLGPSNQPQHF
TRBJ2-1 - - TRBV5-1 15 TGCGCCAGCAGACTTTCAGCGGATGCTTACAATGAGCAGTTCTTC CASRLSADAYNEQFF
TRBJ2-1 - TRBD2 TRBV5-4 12 TGTGCCAGCAGCTGGGGGGGCAATGAGCAGTTCTTC CASSWGGNEQFF
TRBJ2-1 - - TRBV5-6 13 TGTGCCAGCAGCTTGTTAGGCTCCAATGAGCAGTTCTTC CASSLLGSNEQFF
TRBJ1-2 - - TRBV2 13 TGTGCCAGCAGTGAAACAGCAGGGAGTGGCTACACCTTC CASSETAGSGYTF
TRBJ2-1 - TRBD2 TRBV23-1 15 TGCGCCAGCAGTCAATCCGCGGCTAGCGGGGGCGAGCAGTTCTTC CASSQSAASGGEQFF
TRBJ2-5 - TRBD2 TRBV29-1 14 TGCAGCGTTTCTACTAGCGGGGTTCAAGAGACCCAGTACTTC CSVSTSGVQETQYF
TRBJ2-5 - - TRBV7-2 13 TGTGCCAGCAGCTTAAGACTAGTGGAGACCCAGTACTTC CASSLRLVETQYF
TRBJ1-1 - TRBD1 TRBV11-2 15 TGTGCCAGCAATATTCTCGGGACAGGGGGAACTGAAGCTTTCTTT CASNILGTGGTEAFF
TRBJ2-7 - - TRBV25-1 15 TGTGCCAGCAGTCCTAGGGGGGGGATTTCCTACGAGCAGTACTTC CASSPRGGISYEQYF
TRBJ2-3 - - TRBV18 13 TGTGCCAGCTCACGGCTAGCACCAGATACGCAGTATTTT CASSRLAPDTQYF
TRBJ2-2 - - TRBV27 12 TGTGCCAGCAGTTTAAACACCGGGGAGCTGTTTTTT CASSLNTGELFF
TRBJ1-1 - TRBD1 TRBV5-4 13 TGTGCCAGCAGCCGCGACAGGGTGTTAGAAGCTTTCTTT CASSRDRVLEAFF
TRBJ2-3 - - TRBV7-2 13 TGTGCCAGCAGTTTCACGATCACAGATACGCAGTATTTT CASSFTITDTQYF
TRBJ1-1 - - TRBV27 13 TGTGCCAGCAGTTTATCAGGGGGAGCTGAAGCTTTCTTT CASSLSGGAEAFF
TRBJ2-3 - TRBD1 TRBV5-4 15 TGTGCCAGCAGCTGGGACAGTCTGCGCGCAGATACGCAGTATTTT CASSWDSLRADTQYF
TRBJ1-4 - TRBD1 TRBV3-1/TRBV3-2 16 TGTGCCAGCAGCCCGAACCCGACAGGGGTCGGTGAAAAACTGTTTTTT CASSPNPTGVGEKLFF
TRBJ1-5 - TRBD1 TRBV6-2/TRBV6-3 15 TGTGCCAGCAGTTACGGGACAGCGATTAATCAGCCCCAGCATTTT CASSYGTAINQPQHF
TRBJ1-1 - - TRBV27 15 TGTGCCAGCAGTTTAGCGGGGGGTGTGAACACTGAAGCTTTCTTT CASSLAGGVNTEAFF
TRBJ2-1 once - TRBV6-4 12 TGTGCCAGCAGTGACTCATCCAATGAGCAGTTCTTC CASSDSSNEQFF
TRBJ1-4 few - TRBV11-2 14 TGTGCCAGCAGCTTAGCGGCAACTAATGAAAAACTGTTTTTT CASSLAATNEKLFF
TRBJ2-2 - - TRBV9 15 TGTGCCAGCAGCGTCAGCAGGGAAGGGGCCGGGGAGCTGTTTTTT CASSVSREGAGELFF
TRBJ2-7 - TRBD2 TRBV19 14 TGTGCCAGTAGCGTGGGACTAGCGGGATACGAGCAGTACTTC CASSVGLAGYEQYF
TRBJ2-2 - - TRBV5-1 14 TGCGCCAGCAGCTTAGGAAGCAGCACCGGGGAGCTGTTTTTT CASSLGSSTGELFF
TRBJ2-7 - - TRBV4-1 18 TGCGCCAGCAGCCAAGAAGGGGTCCCTCGGGAGAGGTATTACGAGCAGTACTTC CASSQEGVPRERYYEQYF
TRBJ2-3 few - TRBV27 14 TGTGCCAGCAGTCAACAGGATCCGGCAGATACGCAGTATTTT CASSQQDPADTQYF
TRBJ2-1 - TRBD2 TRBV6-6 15 TGTGCCACGCGGGGTAGCGGGGGGGAATACAATGAGCAGTTCTTC CATRGSGGEYNEQFF
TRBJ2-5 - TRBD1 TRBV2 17 TGTGCCAGCAGCTTAGACAGGGTATTACGGGGTGGGGAGACCCAGTACTTC CASSLDRVLRGGETQYF
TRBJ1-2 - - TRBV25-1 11 TGTGCCAGCACCGTTTACTATGGCTACACCTTC CASTVYYGYTF
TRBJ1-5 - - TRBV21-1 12 TGTGCCAGCACCGGGACTGGTCAGCCCCAGCATTTT CASTGTGQPQHF